This TCR beta chain was found in a study of neurological immune-mediated disorders (dated by TCRdb to the late 2010s). Concerning the study at large: Among the 35 or so multiple sclerosis patients, relapsing-remitting MS was present in some 31 and secondary progressive MS was present in 3. Using UMI-based sequencing, the study compared peripheral blood TCR-beta repertoires from patients with HTLV-I-associated myelopathy (HAM/TSP), patients with multiple sclerosis, and healthy controls. The cohort included about 70 subjects: roughly 14 with HAM/TSP, some 34 with multiple sclerosis, and approximately 20 healthy controls. The 90 to 120 TCR-beta libraries covered PBMC samples along with longitudinal samples, technical triplicates, and paired sorted CD4+ and CD8+ T-cell subsets.

cDNA was synthesized by template-switch 5'RACE using a primer carrying a 10-nucleotide random unique molecular identifier by which each TCR transcript was tagged. Each sequencing run produced over 190 million TCR-beta sequences covering 15-18 subjects. The RNeasy kit was used to extract total RNA. Using the KAPA Real-time Library Amplification kit, TCR-beta VDJ regions were amplified with primers for the TCR constant region and the 5'RACE anchor. A first PCR added sample indexes and Illumina adaptors, and a second PCR then raised library yield. The roughly 650 bp TCR product was size-selected on a 2% E-gel SizeSelection system after Ampure bead purification. Before pooling, libraries had their quality checked on a Bioanalyzer, their concentration measured with Qubit, and their quantity determined with the Kapa Library Quantification kit. An Illumina HiSeq 2500 sequenced the libraries paired-end 2 x 150 bp. To increase sequence diversity, about 25-31% phiX was spiked into each library pool. As for the original processing: Quality-filtered reads were processed with the UMI-based MiGEC pipeline, which removed over 75% of raw TCR sequences during error correction. VDJ genes were aligned to IMGT germline references, and each clonotype was defined by a unique CDR3 amino acid sequence together with V-J genes. Clonal expansion, Shannon diversity and CDR3 relatedness were evaluated with VDJtools (CalcPairwiseDistances, ClusterSamples), while phylogenetic trees were built in CLCbio workbench. Using coefficient-of-variation modelling across technical triplicates, the study counted a clone as expanded if it had at least 8 unique UMIs. TCRdb passed the public sequencing reads through fastp at Q25 and MiXCR, retaining productive beta sequences. Each entry is one CDR3 protein sequence, shown with its most common DNA and genes. TCRdb assigned the V and J calls; the authors' analysis was not used. The sample has about 70,000 distinct CDR3 sequences on record, more than 4.5% of them singletons. About 6% of the sample goes to the ten largest clones.

General study outcomes and caveats: In phylogenetic analysis, the repertoires of 18 of 34 MS patients grouped into a cluster of related CDR3 sequences, which suggests a possible signature at the repertoire level. Across subjects, expanded clones never shared an identical CDR3 amino acid sequence, which suggests that the TCR-beta repertoires in every group were private. TCR clonal expansion was highest in HAM/TSP patients and lowest in MS patients, with MS patients falling below even healthy controls. No association of the MS cluster with clinical or MRI features was observed, and the need for larger cohorts was stated by the authors.

For unsorted PBMC libraries, 2 million PBMCs were used after storage in RNAlater at -80 degrees C until RNA extraction. Multiple sclerosis patients were enrolled in a US clinical protocol evaluating disease progression by magnetic resonance imaging. Peripheral blood underwent Ficoll-Hypaque density gradient centrifugation to isolate PBMCs, which were then cryopreserved in liquid nitrogen. This clonotype has ten or more counts. Its cognate antigen has yet to be identified. No base qualities exist here, and no much larger clone lies one base off it. This receptor was taken from a human donor with multiple sclerosis. The donor label of this sample is uncertain. Specimen: PBMCs.

The DNA reads TGCAGCGCTGGCGGGACAGGGGGTGGATTGGGCACTGAAGCTTTCTTT. The resulting protein is CSAGGTGGGLGTEAFF. The chain couples TRBV20-1 to TRBJ1-1, and TRBD1 matches 11 of the central bases. From its cysteine to its phenylalanine, the CDR3 spans 16 amino acids. Here the CDR3 DNA is all that survives: 48 bases in frame from base 1. For CDR1 and CDR2, the germline V gene (reference sequence) lists DFQATT and SNEGSKA.